What follows is one TCR beta chain and its context. The antigen is not known. Profiling relied on immunoSEQ multiplex PCR, and the TCRdb table lists in-frame clones only, not all of them. Of approximately 1.1 million clones listed, 75% to 85% are singletons. These data belong to a study of shared clonotypes between healthy human individuals. Notes on the study in general: The study found 4.5% to 5% of naive CD4 clonotypes shared across a few donors. Only blood samples were collected, and tissue repertoires likely differ. Clonotypes not shared had lower generation probabilities than those common to all four donors.

The source of this sequence is a man aged 18 to 30 in good health. Some clones in this sample may be carry-over from other donors' samples. The sequencing sample was made of memory CD4+ T cells from PBMCs. Described subset: CD45RA-negative fraction.

This CDR3 is CASSLGQVRMNTEAFF. CDR3 DNA sequence: TGTGCCAGCAGCTTGGGGCAGGTTAGAATGAACACTGAAGCTTTCTTT. The rearrangement joins TRBV5-4 to TRBJ1-1; no clear D. The CDR3 runs 16 residues. Germline V gene lookup returns CDR1 SGHNT and CDR2 YYREEE (reference sequence). V shed 0 bases and J shed 0 bases, with 12 bases lying between them.